The 24 T cell receptor beta chains below all came from one sample that was sequenced in a study of T-cell reconstitution after alpha-beta-depleted transplantation in children listed by TCRdb under 2016. According to the study, the label for this sample's treatment or condition signals: allogeneic hematopoietic cell transplantation with graft depleted of TCRalphabeta T cells and CD19 B cells. Preparation of the library involved PCR. The listed sequencing device is Illumina HiSeq 2500. Molecular barcoding was employed in the preparation of TCR libraries, with unique molecular identifiers being used to normalize TCRbeta repertoire quantification. TCRdb reanalyzed the raw reads on its own, using fastp at Q25 for trimming and MiXCR for clone calling, and kept in-frame beta chains. Rows merge per CDR3 protein into single entries with the most common DNA and genes. This sample is represented by just under 350,000 distinct CDR3 sequences; roughly 17% of them were singletons. The top ten clonotypes cover around 43% of the sample.

This material consisted of PBMCs, mostly from graft donor cells, taken 360 days after TCRalphabeta/CD19-depleted stem cell transplant. The origin of the receptors is a male patient between 2 and 9 years old who had a stem cell transplant for acute lymphoblastic leukemia, so the T cells may come from the graft donor.

The CDR3 region is CSARRLAGFTDTQYF. The DNA of the CDR3 is TGCAGTGCTAGGAGACTAGCGGGTTTCACAGATACGCAGTATTTT. The V call is TRBV20-1, the J call TRBJ2-3, with TRBD2 matching 10 bases. Trimming took 3 bases from V and 2 from J; bases not matched to a gene: 5. CDR1 and CDR2 (germline): DFQATT, SNEGSKA (reference sequence). This CDR3 spans 15 amino acids.

This clonotype came up many times. The V call is TRBV20-1, the J call TRBJ2-4; D is possibly TRBD1 (6 bases). Between the trimmed V and J ends, which lost 3 bases and 12 bases, there was a span of 18 bases. The CDR3 has 13 amino acids. Germline V gives CDR1 DFQATT, CDR2 SNEGSKA (reference sequence). The CDR3, as DNA: TGCAGTGCTAGGGAGGACAGAACATCCCCTCAGTACTTC. This gives the protein CSAREDRTSPQYF.

The CDR3: CASSPELNPTNEKLFF. The CDR3 DNA reads as TGTGCCAGCAGCCCCGAGTTGAACCCAACTAATGAAAAACTGTTTTTT. The chain recombines TRBV7-8 with TRBJ1-4; D gene unclear. This CDR3 has 16 amino acids. V shed 5 bases and J shed 0 bases, with 13 bases lying between them. In germline, CDR1 is SGHVS, CDR2 FQNEAQ.

V usage is TRBV3-1 and J usage is TRBJ2-7, with 10 bases identical to TRBD2. The CDR3 has 17 amino acids. The ends lost 0 bases at V and 6 bases at J; junction bases unmatched: 11. The germline V gene encodes CDR1 LGHDT and CDR2 YNNKEL (reference sequence). CDR3 DNA: TGTGCCAGCAGCCAAGATCGGACTAGCGGCCCCACCGCCGAGCAGTACTTC. Translation gives CASSQDRTSGPTAEQYF.

This clonotype was seen only a few times. The chain couples TRBV27 to TRBJ1-5; 8 nucleotides match TRBD1. The CDR3 spans 14 residues. CDR1 and CDR2 from the germline V gene are MNHEY and SMNVEV (reference sequence). The junction had 3 bases not matched to a gene; V was cut back by 3 bases and J by 5 bases. The CDR3, as DNA: TGTGCCAGCAGTTTGACAGGGGCCTATCAGCCCCAGCATTTT. It codes for CASSLTGAYQPQHF.

Here the CDR3 reads CASSESRGGTDTQYF. The CDR3 bases are TGCGCCAGCAGTGAGTCCCGAGGGGGGACAGATACGCAGTATTTT. V and J are TRBV10-1 and TRBJ2-3; D tentatively fits TRBD1 or TRBD2 (6 bases each). The CDR3 contains 15 residues. CDR1 WNHNN and CDR2 SYGVQD come from the germline V gene (reference sequence). Trimming took 0 bases from V and 3 from J, leaving 10 bases between them.

This clonotype showed up just a few times. The genes are TRBV20-1 and TRBJ2-7, with 13 bases identical to TRBD2. The trim removed 6 bases at V and 5 bases at J, leaving 7 bases unmatched. CDR1 is DFQATT and CDR2 is SNEGSKA in the germline V gene (reference sequence). The CDR3 contains 14 residues. The CDR3 region is CSARLAGGSDEQYF. CDR3 nucleotide sequence: TGCAGTGCCCGACTAGCGGGAGGTTCAGACGAGCAGTACTTC.

V gene TRBV29-1 combines with J gene TRBJ2-6; no clear D gene. V gave up 4 bases and J gave up 3 bases, with 7 bases separating them. Germline V gives CDR1 SQVTM, CDR2 ANQGSEA. The CDR3 runs 13 residues. This CDR3 is CSVVLRGANVLTF. CDR3 in DNA: TGCAGCGTTGTTTTACGTGGGGCCAACGTCCTGACTTTC.

This clonotype was recorded a few times. The chain has TRBV20-1 and TRBJ1-2; tentatively, D is TRBD1 (5 bases). V was trimmed by 5 bases and J by 6 bases, leaving 10 bases between them. CDR3 length: 11 residues. Germline CDR1 and CDR2: DFQATT and SNEGSKA (reference sequence). The CDR3 spells CSAPRDDGYTF. The CDR3 coding sequence is TGCAGTGCTCCCCGGGACGATGGCTACACCTTC.

The table lists this clonotype with many counts. This chain joins TRBV29-1 and TRBJ2-3; the D gene is possibly TRBD1 (5 bases). Trimming stripped 3 bases from V and 2 bases from J, with 6 bases between. CDR3 length: 12 residues. Germline lookup yields CDR1 SQVTM and CDR2 ANQGSEA. This CDR3 is CSVDGATDTQYF. The CDR3 DNA sequence: TGCAGCGTTGATGGGGCCACAGATACGCAGTATTTT.

This clonotype was observed at least ten times. The chain combines TRBV27 with TRBJ2-1; D not resolved. The CDR3 covers 14 residues. The V and J ends lost 3 bases and 7 bases respectively, with 13 bases between them. Per the germline V gene, CDR1 is MNHEY and CDR2 is SMNVEV (reference sequence). This CDR3 reads CASSFGQTWNEQFF. Written as DNA, the CDR3 is TGTGCCAGCAGTTTTGGTCAGACCTGGAATGAGCAGTTCTTC.

The V call is TRBV12-3 or TRBV12-4, the J call TRBJ2-1, with D perhaps TRBD2 (5 bases). Trimming left V 8 bases short and J 6 bases short, with 11 bases between. The CDR3 contains 12 residues. The CDR3 DNA follows: TGTGCCAGCGGGAGCCTGGGCAATGAGCAGTTCTTC. Translation gives CASGSLGNEQFF.

This clonotype has at least ten counts. The rearrangement links TRBV12-3 or TRBV12-4 to TRBJ1-5; 7 nucleotides line up with TRBD1. This CDR3 spans 15 amino acids. The junction had 7 bases not matched to a gene; V was cut back by 3 bases and J by 5 bases. The CDR3 region is CASSFIGGSDQPQHF. CDR3 DNA: TGTGCCAGCAGTTTTATAGGGGGCAGTGATCAGCCCCAGCATTTT.

DNA for the CDR3: TGTGCCAGCAGCCTACGGACAGGGAAGGTGGCTGGAAACACCATATATTTT. This codes for CASSLRTGKVAGNTIYF. The rearrangement joins TRBV7-2 to TRBJ1-3; 8 bases fit TRBD1. The V gene end was trimmed by 5 bases and the J gene end by 2 bases; junction bases not matched to a gene: 11. CDR3 length: 17 amino acids. Germline V gene sequence: CDR1 SGHTA, CDR2 FQGNSA.

This clonotype was observed a handful of times. The chain employs TRBV5-1 and TRBJ2-1, with unresolved D. The length of the CDR3 is 14 residues. The V and J ends lost 5 bases and 7 bases respectively, with 16 bases between them. Per germline, CDR1 SGHRS and CDR2 YFSETQ. CDR3 nucleotide sequence: TGCGCCAGCAGTATGTGGAGCGAGAGTAATGAGCAGTTCTTC. Translated: CASSMWSESNEQFF. Full variable domain (rest looked up from reference TRBV5-1 and TRBJ2-1): KAGVTQTPRYLIKTRGQQVTLSCSPISGHRSVSWYQQTPGQGLQFLFEYFSETQRNKGNFPGRFSGRQFSNSRSEMNVSTLELGDSALYLCASSMWSESNEQFFGPGTRLTVL.

The chain links TRBV7-9 to TRBJ2-3; D is uncertain. The ends were cut back, 5 bases at V and 6 bases at J, with 9 bases in the middle. Germline loops: CDR1 SEHNR, CDR2 FQNEAQ (reference sequence). This CDR3 has 12 amino acids. The CDR3 coding sequence is TGTGCCAGCAGCCCTCTCCCGGATACGCAGTATTTT. As protein: CASSPLPDTQYF.

As regards this clonotype: A single base separates this from a much larger clone, so it may be a read error. The gene calls are TRBV6-1 and TRBJ2-3; 9 bases map to TRBD1. The junction had 5 bases not matched to a gene; V was cut back by 6 bases and J by 7 bases. Germline V gene data show CDR1 as MNHNS and CDR2 as SASEGT. The CDR3 sequence is 13 residues long. The CDR3 is CASRRTGEYTQYF. CDR3 DNA sequence: TGTGCCAGCAGAAGGACAGGGGAATATACGCAGTATTTT.

The sample holds a few counts of this clonotype. The J gene is TRBJ1-2, the V gene TRBV12-3 or TRBV12-4; D call uncertain. Between the trimmed V and J ends, which lost 6 bases and 8 bases, there was a span of 13 bases. This CDR3 has 12 amino acids. The CDR3 region is CASRFPQGGYTF. In nucleotides, the CDR3 is TGTGCCAGCAGATTTCCCCAAGGCGGCTACACCTTC.

The V gene is TRBV7-3, the J gene TRBJ2-1, with TRBD2 matching 12 bases. Germline V gene sequence: CDR1 SGHTA, CDR2 FQGTGA. The CDR3 runs 18 residues. V lost 2 bases, J lost 0 bases, and 5 bases stayed unmatched. Here the CDR3 DNA reads TGTGCCAGCAGCTTAGTTGCTAGCGGGAGGGCCTCCTACAATGAGCAGTTCTTC. It encodes CASSLVASGRASYNEQFF.

This sequence joins TRBV29-1 and TRBJ1-1; a possible D gene is TRBD1 (6 bases). The V end was cut by 7 bases, the J end by 1 base, with 16 bases between. CDR1 is SQVTM, CDR2 ANQGSEA, per germline. The CDR3 loop spans 14 amino acids. CDR3 DNA sequence: TGCAGCGCGGGAGGGGGGGATCCGAACACTGAAGCTTTCTTT. Translation gives CSAGGGDPNTEAFF.

The chain is built from TRBV5-6 and TRBJ2-3; TRBD2 might be the D (5 bases). V was shortened by 1 base and J by 6 bases, with 9 bases between the two germline ends. Germline CDR1 reads SGHDT; CDR2 reads YYEEEE. The CDR3 has 13 amino acids. The DNA for the CDR3 is TGTGCCAGCAGCTTGTGGAGAGGGGATACGCAGTATTTT. It specifies CASSLWRGDTQYF.

The V gene is TRBV2, the J gene TRBJ2-7, with 8 bases identical to TRBD1. Germline V gives CDR1 SNHLY, CDR2 FYNNEI. The trim removed 5 bases at V and 2 bases at J, leaving 14 bases unmatched. The CDR3 sequence is 17 residues long. In DNA, the CDR3 is TGTGCCAGCAGTTCCCCGTCGCCGGGACAGGTAACCTACGAGCAGTACTTC. Residues: CASSSPSPGQVTYEQYF.

This clonotype has only a few counts. V and J are TRBV4-1 and TRBJ2-7, with TRBD2 matching 8 bases. Germline assignment: CDR1 MGHRA and CDR2 YSYEKL. With 2 bases clipped from V and 0 bases from J, the junction kept 3 bases outside the gene matches. The CDR3 is 15 amino acids. The CDR3 bases are TGCGCCAGCAGCCAATCAAGCGGGGGCTCCTACGAGCAGTACTTC. Translating gives CASSQSSGGSYEQYF.

Only a few counts were recorded for this clonotype. The V gene is TRBV20-1, the J gene TRBJ2-5; no definite D call. The CDR3 is 15 amino acids. V was cut by 0 bases and J by 1 base, with 12 bases left in between. In germline, CDR1 is DFQATT, CDR2 SNEGSKA (reference sequence). The CDR3 DNA reads TGCAGTGCTAGAGATCATAGTACAGCCCAAGAGACCCAGTACTTC. Protein product: CSARDHSTAQETQYF.